Each of the 9 T cell receptor beta chains below was sequenced from the same sample in a study of blood T cell repertoires in COVID-19. The table came from immunoSEQ multiplex PCR; TCRdb's copy has only in-frame clones and leaves some out. Found here are about 280,000 clones, 70% to 90% of them singletons; the top ten hold over 8%. What was sequenced was peripheral blood. The receptor set was obtained from a man between 18 and 35 years old with active or convalescent COVID-19.

The chain has TRBV28 and TRBJ2-1; 9 bases match TRBD1. There are 15 residues in the CDR3. V gave up 7 bases and J gave up 4 bases; unmatched junction bases: 8. Germline V lookup: CDR1 MDHEN, CDR2 SYDVKM. The CDR3 DNA is TGTGCCAGCACCCGAGGACAGGGGACTTACAATGAGCAGTTCTTC. Translating gives CASTRGQGTYNEQFF.

This chain joins TRBV7-9 and TRBJ1-1; weak D call: TRBD1 (5 bases). The CDR3 covers 13 residues. Germline-derived CDR1 and CDR2 are SEHNR and FQNEAQ (reference sequence). V shed 5 bases and J shed 4 bases, with 11 bases lying between them. CDR3 sequence: CASSNPGGTEAFF. Written as DNA, the CDR3 is TGTGCCAGCAGCAACCCGGGGGGCACTGAAGCTTTCTTT. Full variable domain (remainder filled in from reference TRBV7-9 and TRBJ1-1): DTGVSQNPRHKITKRGQNVTFRCDPISEHNRLYWYRQTLGQGPEFLTYFQNEAQLEKSRLLSDRFSAERPKGSFSTLEIQRTEQGDSAMYLCASSNPGGTEAFFGQGTRLTVV.

This chain joins TRBV7-8 and TRBJ1-6; possibly TRBD1 for D (5 bases). V lost 3 bases, J lost 3 bases, and 9 bases lay in between. CDR3 length equals 15 residues. Germline V gene data show CDR1 as SGHVS and CDR2 as FQNEAQ. The CDR3 nucleotides read TGTGCCAGCAGCTTCTTGGGGGGCTATAATTCACCCCTCCACTTT. Its protein is CASSFLGGYNSPLHF.

The CDR3 region is CASSPPYRQGTYGYTF. CDR3 sequence (DNA): TGTGCCAGCTCACCACCTTATCGGCAGGGGACCTATGGCTACACCTTC. The rearrangement links TRBV18 to TRBJ1-2, with D perhaps TRBD1 (6 bases). V lost 0 bases and J 4 bases, leaving 15 bases between the germline ends. This CDR3 has 16 residues. Germline loops: CDR1 KGHSH, CDR2 LQKENI.

This chain links TRBV7-9 with TRBJ1-1; no clear D gene. The germline V and J ends were trimmed by 3 bases and 2 bases, with 7 bases remaining between them. The CDR3 has 13 amino acids. Germline lookup yields CDR1 SEHNR and CDR2 FQNEAQ (reference sequence). This chain's CDR3 is CASSFGDNTEAFF. CDR3 DNA: TGTGCCAGCAGCTTCGGTGATAACACTGAAGCTTTCTTT. The variable domain in full, completed from reference TRBV7-9 and TRBJ1-1, reads DTGVSQNPRHKITKRGQNVTFRCDPISEHNRLYWYRQTLGQGPEFLTYFQNEAQLEKSRLLSDRFSAERPKGSFSTLEIQRTEQGDSAMYLCASSFGDNTEAFFGQGTRLTVV.

The chain joins TRBV6-2 or TRBV6-3 to TRBJ1-1; D gene uncertain. With 1 base removed from V and 0 bases from J, the gap between germline ends came to 9 bases. Germline V gene lookup returns CDR1 MNHEY and CDR2 SVGEGT. The CDR3 runs 15 residues. The CDR3 spells CASSYWSVMNTEAFF. CDR3 nucleotides: TGTGCCAGCAGTTACTGGTCAGTGATGAACACTGAAGCTTTCTTT.

The chain is built from TRBV2 and TRBJ2-1; tentative D call: TRBD2 (5 bases). There are 13 residues in the CDR3. CDR1 is SNHLY and CDR2 is FYNNEI in the germline V gene. V was pared by 2 bases and J by 10 bases, with 12 bases between. The CDR3 bases are TGTGCCAGCAGTGAATTAGAGGGCGGAGAGCAGTTCTTC. This encodes CASSELEGGEQFF.

This clone came up a few times. The CDR3 sequence is CASGLGQLYGYTF. CDR3 bases: TGTGCTAGTGGTTTGGGACAGCTCTATGGCTACACCTTC. This chain connects TRBV12-5 to TRBJ1-2; D perhaps matches TRBD1 (5 bases). V lost 1 base to trimming and J lost 4 bases, with 7 bases between them. The germline CDR1 and CDR2 sequences are LGHNT and FRNRAP. The CDR3 contains 13 residues.

This rearrangement joins TRBV7-9 to TRBJ2-7, with 10 positions matching TRBD2. The germline gives CDR1 SEHNR, CDR2 FQNEAQ (reference sequence). The CDR3 runs to 16 residues. V dropped 1 base and J dropped 2; count of bases not matched to a gene: 5. CDR3 bases: TGTGCCAGCAGCTTAGGTACTAGCGGGGCCCCCTACGAGCAGTACTTC. Amino acid sequence: CASSLGTSGAPYEQYF. Full variable domain (outside the CDR3, taken from reference TRBV7-9 and TRBJ2-7): DTGVSQNPRHKITKRGQNVTFRCDPISEHNRLYWYRQTLGQGPEFLTYFQNEAQLEKSRLLSDRFSAERPKGSFSTLEIQRTEQGDSAMYLCASSLGTSGAPYEQYFGPGTRLTVT.